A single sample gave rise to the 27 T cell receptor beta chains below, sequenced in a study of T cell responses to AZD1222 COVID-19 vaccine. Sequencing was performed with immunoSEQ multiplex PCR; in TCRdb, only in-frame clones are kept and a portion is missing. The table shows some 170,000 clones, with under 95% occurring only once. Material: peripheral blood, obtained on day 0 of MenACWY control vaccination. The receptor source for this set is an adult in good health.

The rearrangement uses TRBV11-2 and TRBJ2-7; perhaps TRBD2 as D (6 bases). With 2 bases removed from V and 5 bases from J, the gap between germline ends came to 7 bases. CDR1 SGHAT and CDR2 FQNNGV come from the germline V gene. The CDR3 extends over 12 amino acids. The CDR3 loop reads CASSLRGNEQYF. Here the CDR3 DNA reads TGTGCCAGCAGCTTACGCGGGAACGAGCAGTACTTC. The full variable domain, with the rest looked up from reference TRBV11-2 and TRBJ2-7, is EAGVAQSPRYKIIEKRQSVAFWCNPISGHATLYWYQQILGQGPKLLIQFQNNGVVDDSQLPKDRFSAERLKGVDSTLKIQPAKLEDSAVYLCASSLRGNEQYFGPGTRLTVT.

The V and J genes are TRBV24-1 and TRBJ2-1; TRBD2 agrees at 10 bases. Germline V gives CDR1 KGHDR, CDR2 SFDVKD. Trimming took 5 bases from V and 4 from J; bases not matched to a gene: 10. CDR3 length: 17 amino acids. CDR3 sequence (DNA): TGTGCCACCAGTGGGCTAGCGGGAGATCGAGGATACAATGAGCAGTTCTTC. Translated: CATSGLAGDRGYNEQFF.

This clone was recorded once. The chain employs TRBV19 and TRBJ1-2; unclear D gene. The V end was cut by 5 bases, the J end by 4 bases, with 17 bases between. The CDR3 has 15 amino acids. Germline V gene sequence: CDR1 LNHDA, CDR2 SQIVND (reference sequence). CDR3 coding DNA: TGTGCCAGTAGTCCCTCCCCCATGGGAGTCTATGGCTACACCTTC. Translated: CASSPSPMGVYGYTF.

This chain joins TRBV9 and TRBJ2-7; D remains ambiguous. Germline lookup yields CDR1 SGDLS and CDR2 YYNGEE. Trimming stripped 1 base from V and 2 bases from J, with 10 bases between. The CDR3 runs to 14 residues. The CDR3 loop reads CASSVRPNAYEQYF. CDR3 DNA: TGTGCCAGCAGCGTAAGGCCCAATGCCTACGAGCAGTACTTC.

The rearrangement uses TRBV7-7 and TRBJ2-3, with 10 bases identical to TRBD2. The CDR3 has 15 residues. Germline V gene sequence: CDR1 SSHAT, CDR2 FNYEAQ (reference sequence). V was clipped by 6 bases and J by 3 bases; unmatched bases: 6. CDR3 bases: TGTGCCAGCAGTTTGGCTAGCGGGGGTACAGATACGCAGTATTTT. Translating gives CASSLASGGTDTQYF.

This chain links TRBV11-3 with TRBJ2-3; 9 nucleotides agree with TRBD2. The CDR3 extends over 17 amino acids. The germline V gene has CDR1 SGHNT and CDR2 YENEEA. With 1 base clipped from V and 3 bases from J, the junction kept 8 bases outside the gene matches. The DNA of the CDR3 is TGTGCCAGCAGCTTAGTCGGTGGAACTAGCGGGACAGATACGCAGTATTTT. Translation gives CASSLVGGTSGTDTQYF.

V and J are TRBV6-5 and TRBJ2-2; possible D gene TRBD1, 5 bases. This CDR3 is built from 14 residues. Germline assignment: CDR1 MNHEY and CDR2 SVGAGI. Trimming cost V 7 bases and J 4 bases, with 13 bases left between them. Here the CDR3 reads CASTSQGTTGELFF. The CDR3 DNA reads TGTGCCAGCACCAGCCAGGGTACCACCGGGGAGCTGTTTTTT.

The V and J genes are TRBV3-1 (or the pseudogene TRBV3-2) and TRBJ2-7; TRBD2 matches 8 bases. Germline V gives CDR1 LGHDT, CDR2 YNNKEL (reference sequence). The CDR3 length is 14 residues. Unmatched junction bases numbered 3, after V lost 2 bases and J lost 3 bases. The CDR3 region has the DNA TGTGCCAGCAGCCAATTCGCGGGAGGCTACGAGCAGTACTTC. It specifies CASSQFAGGYEQYF.

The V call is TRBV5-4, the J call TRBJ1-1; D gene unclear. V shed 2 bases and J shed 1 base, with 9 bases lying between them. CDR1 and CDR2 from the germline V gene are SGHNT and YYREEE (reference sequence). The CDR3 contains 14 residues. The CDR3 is CASSFLWGNTEAFF. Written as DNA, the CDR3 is TGTGCCAGCAGCTTTCTATGGGGGAACACTGAAGCTTTCTTT.

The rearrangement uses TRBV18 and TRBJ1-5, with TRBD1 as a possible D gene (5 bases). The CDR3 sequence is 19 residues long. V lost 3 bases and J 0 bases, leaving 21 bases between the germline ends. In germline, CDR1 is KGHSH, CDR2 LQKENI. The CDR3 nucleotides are TGTGCCAGCTCACCCCTCCCAGGGCACTCAGCTAATAGCAATCAGCCCCAGCATTTT. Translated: CASSPLPGHSANSNQPQHF.

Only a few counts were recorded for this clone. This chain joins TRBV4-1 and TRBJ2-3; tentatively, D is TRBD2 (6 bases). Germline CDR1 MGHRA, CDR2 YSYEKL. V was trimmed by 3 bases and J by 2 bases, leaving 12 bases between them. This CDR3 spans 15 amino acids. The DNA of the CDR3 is TGCGCCAGCAGCCATGGCGGGACTGTCACAGATACGCAGTATTTT. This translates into CASSHGGTVTDTQYF.

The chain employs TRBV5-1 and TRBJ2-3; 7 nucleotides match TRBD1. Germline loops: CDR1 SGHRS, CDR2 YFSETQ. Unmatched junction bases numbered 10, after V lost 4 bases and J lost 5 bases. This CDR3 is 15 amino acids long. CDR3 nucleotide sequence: TGCGCCAGCAGCCCCGAGGGGGCGGTGGTAGATACGCAGTATTTT. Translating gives CASSPEGAVVDTQYF.

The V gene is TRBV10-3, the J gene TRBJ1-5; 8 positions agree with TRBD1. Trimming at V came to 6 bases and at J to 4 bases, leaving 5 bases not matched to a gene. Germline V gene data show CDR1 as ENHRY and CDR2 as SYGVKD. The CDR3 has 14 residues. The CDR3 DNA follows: TGTGCCATCAGGAGGACAGGGCCGAATCAGCCCCAGCATTTT. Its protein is CAIRRTGPNQPQHF.

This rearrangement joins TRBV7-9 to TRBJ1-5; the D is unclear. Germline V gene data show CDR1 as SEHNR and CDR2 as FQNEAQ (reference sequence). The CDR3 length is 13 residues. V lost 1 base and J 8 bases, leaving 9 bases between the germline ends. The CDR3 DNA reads TGTGCCAGCAGCTTAGACTCATTCGAGCCCCAGCATTTT. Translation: CASSLDSFEPQHF.

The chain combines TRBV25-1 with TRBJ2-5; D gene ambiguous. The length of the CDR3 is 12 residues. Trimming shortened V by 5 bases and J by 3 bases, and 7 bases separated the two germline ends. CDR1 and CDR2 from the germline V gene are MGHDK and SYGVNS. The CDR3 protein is CASSPLKETQYF. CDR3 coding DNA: TGTGCCAGCAGTCCCCTTAAAGAGACCCAGTACTTC. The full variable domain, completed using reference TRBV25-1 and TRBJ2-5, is EADIYQTPRYLVIGTGKKITLECSQTMGHDKMYWYQQDPGMELHLIHYSYGVNSTEKGDLSSESTVSRIRTEHFPLTLESARPSHTSQYLCASSPLKETQYFGPGTRLLVL.

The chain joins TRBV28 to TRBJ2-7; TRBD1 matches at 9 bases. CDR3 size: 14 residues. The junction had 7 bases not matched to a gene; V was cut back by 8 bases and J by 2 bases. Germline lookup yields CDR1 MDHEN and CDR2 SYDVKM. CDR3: CASLPGTGTYEQYF. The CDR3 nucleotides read TGTGCCAGCCTTCCCGGGACAGGGACCTACGAGCAGTACTTC.

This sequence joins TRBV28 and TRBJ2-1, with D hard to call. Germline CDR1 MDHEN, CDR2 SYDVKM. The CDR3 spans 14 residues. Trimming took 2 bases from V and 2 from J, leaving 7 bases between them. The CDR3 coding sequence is TGTGCCAGCAGTTTACAGACCCCCTACAATGAGCAGTTCTTC. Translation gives CASSLQTPYNEQFF.

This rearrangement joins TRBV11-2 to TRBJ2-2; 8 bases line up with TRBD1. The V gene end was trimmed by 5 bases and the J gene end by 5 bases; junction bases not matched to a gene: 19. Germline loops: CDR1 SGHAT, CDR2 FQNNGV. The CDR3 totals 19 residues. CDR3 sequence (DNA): TGTGCCAGCAGCGAACGGACAGGGATTGCGGGAACTAAAACCGGGGAGCTGTTTTTT. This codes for CASSERTGIAGTKTGELFF.

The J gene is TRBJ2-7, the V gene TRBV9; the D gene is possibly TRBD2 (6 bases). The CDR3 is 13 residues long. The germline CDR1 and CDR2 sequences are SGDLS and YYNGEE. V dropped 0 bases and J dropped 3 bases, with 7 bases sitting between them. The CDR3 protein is CASSVGEVYEQYF. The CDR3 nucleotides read TGTGCCAGCAGCGTAGGGGAGGTCTACGAGCAGTACTTC.

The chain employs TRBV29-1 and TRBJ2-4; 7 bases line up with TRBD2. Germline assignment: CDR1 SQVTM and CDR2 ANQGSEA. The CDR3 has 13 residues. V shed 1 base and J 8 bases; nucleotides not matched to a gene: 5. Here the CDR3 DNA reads TGCAGCGTTGAAGGGCATGGGGGGGACATTCAGTACTTC. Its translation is CSVEGHGGDIQYF.

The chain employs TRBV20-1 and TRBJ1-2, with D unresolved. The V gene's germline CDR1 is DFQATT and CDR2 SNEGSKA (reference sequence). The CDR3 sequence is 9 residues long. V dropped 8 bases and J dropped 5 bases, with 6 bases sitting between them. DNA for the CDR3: TGCAGTCGCAGTTATGGCTACACCTTC. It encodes CSRSYGYTF.

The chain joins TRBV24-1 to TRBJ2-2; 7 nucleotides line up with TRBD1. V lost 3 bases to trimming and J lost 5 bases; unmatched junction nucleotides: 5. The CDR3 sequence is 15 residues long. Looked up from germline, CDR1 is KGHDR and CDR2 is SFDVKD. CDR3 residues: CATSDPSTGTGELFF. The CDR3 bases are TGTGCCACCAGTGATCCCTCGACAGGGACCGGGGAGCTGTTTTTT.

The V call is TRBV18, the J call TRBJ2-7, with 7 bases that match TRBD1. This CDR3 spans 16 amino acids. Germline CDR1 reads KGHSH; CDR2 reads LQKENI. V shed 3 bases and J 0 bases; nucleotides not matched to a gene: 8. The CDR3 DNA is TGTGCCAGCTCACCGGCGGCCACAGGGGCCTCCTACGAGCAGTACTTC. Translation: CASSPAATGASYEQYF.

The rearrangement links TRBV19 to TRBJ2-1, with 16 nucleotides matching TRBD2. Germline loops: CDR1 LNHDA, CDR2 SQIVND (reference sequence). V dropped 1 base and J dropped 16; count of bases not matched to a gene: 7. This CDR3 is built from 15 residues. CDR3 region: CASSIVGLAGGRFFF. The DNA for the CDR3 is TGTGCCAGTAGTATAGTGGGACTAGCGGGAGGGCGGTTCTTCTTC. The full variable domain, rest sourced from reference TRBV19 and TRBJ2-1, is DGGITQSPKYLFRKEGQNVTLSCEQNLNHDAMYWYRQDPGQGLRLIYYSQIVNDFQKGDIAEGYSVSREKKESFPLTVTSAQKNPTAFYLCASSIVGLAGGRFFFGPGTRLTVL.

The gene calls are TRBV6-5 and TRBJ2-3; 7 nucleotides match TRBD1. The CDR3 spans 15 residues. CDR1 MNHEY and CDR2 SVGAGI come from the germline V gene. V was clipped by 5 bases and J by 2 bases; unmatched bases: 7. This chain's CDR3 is CASSTYRGITDTQYF. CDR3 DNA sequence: TGTGCCAGCAGTACCTACAGGGGAATCACAGATACGCAGTATTTT.

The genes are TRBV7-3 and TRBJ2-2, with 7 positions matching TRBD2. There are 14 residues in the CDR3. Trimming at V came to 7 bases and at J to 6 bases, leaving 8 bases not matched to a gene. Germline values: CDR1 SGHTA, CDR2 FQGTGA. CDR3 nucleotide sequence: TGTGCCAGCACTGGGAGGGCAGCGGCCGGGGAGCTGTTTTTT. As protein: CASTGRAAAGELFF. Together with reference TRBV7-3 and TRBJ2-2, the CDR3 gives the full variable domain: GAGVSQTPSNKVTEKGKYVELRCDPISGHTALYWYRQSLGQGPEFLIYFQGTGAADDSGLPNDRFFAVRPEGSVSTLKIQRTERGDSAVYLCASTGRAAAGELFFGEGSRLTVL.

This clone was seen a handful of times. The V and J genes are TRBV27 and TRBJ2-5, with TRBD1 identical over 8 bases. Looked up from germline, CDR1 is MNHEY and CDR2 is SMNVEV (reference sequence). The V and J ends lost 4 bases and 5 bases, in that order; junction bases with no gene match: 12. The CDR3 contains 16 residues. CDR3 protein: CASSSYRDRSGETQYF. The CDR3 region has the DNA TGTGCCAGCAGTTCTTACCGGGACAGGTCTGGGGAGACCCAGTACTTC.